This T cell receptor beta chain was identified in a study of blood T cell repertoires in COVID-19. Study details: Samples came from the United States, Italy and Spain, spanning acute and convalescent COVID-19.

In the authors' workflow: Quantification of nucleated cells was approximated via reference gene primer amplification. Clones were read by immunoSEQ multiplex PCR, and TCRdb kept only the in-frame ones, dropping some. Clone size and the V and J calls come from that table; the DNA yielded D and trimming. This sample has around 160,000 clones, with 80% to 90% found just once. The CDR3 runs 14 residues. Germline V gene lookup returns CDR1 LNHDA and CDR2 SQIVND (reference sequence). Trimming removed 3 bases from V and 5 bases from J, with 13 bases in between. This receptor was obtained from a human donor with acute or convalescent COVID-19. The donor label of this sample is uncertain. The rearrangement links TRBV19 to TRBJ1-1; tentatively, D is TRBD1 (5 bases). The sequenced material came from peripheral blood. In nucleotides, the CDR3 is TGTGCCAGTAGTATTGTCTGGGAGGGGACTGAAGCTTTCTTT. Its translation: CASSIVWEGTEAFF.